Listed below are T cell receptor beta chains from one sample, sequenced in a study of blood T cell repertoires in COVID-19. The method was immunoSEQ multiplex PCR; TCRdb's version includes in-frame clones alone and lacks a portion of them. This sample has just over 150,000 clones, with roughly nine tenths found just once. Sequencing was carried out using peripheral blood. The receptors come from a woman aged 40 to 50 with acute or convalescent COVID-19. Each CDR3 is given with its conserved first and last residue. A D gene is named only where the DNA matches it firmly. Not all rows give a size; the values are once, few, many and, for expanded clones, a class.

>TRBJ1-6|.|TRBV28|.
TGTGCCAGCAGTTGGCAGATTAATTCACCCCTCCACTTT
CASSWQINSPLHF
>TRBJ1-2|.|TRBV18|.
TGTGCCAGCTCACCCCGGACTCTTGGCTACACCTTC
CASSPRTLGYTF
>TRBJ2-1|.|TRBV19|TRBD1
TGTGCCAGTAGTATGGAAGGGACAGTCCATGAGCAGTTCTTC
CASSMEGTVHEQFF
>TRBJ2-2|.|TRBV5-1|TRBD2
TGCGCCAGCAGCTTGGCTCGGGGGGAGAACACCGGGGAGCTGTTTTTT
CASSLARGENTGELFF
>TRBJ1-2|.|TRBV5-6|.
TGTGCCAGCAGCTTGTTAGTGCCCGACAGTCGGCGTGGCTACACCTTC
CASSLLVPDSRRGYTF
>TRBJ2-5|.|TRBV5-1|.
TGCGCCAGCGTCGGACAGAAAGAGACCCAGTACTTC
CASVGQKETQYF
>TRBJ2-3|.|TRBV6-5|.
TGTGCCAGCAGTTACGCAAGTACGGGTATGCAGTATTTT
CASSYASTGMQYF
>TRBJ1-5|.|TRBV7-9|.
TGTGCCAGCAACCAGGGGAATAGCAATCAGCCCCAGCATTTT
CASNQGNSNQPQHF
>TRBJ2-6|.|TRBV19|TRBD1
TGTGCCAGTAGTCCGGGGACAGGTACTGGGGCCAACGTCCTGACTTTC
CASSPGTGTGANVLTF
>TRBJ2-1|.|TRBV19|TRBD2
TGTGCCAGTAGTGTTCTCGGGACTAGCGGGTTTGAGCAGTTCTTC
CASSVLGTSGFEQFF
>TRBJ2-3|.|TRBV10-3|TRBD2
TGTGCCATCAGTGCGGGACTAGCGGAGGCCACAGATACGCAGTATTTT
CAISAGLAEATDTQYF
>TRBJ2-3|.|TRBV30|TRBD2
TGTGCCTGGAGTTTAAGCGGGGGGGGCACAGATACGCAGTATTTT
CAWSLSGGGTDTQYF
>TRBJ2-4|.|TRBV7-8|TRBD1
TGTGCCAGCAGCAAAGACAGGGTAGTAAACATTCAGTACTTC
CASSKDRVVNIQYF
>TRBJ2-5|.|TRBV6-2/TRBV6-3|.
TGTGCCAGCAGTCTCAGAGAGACCCAGTACTTC
CASSLRETQYF
>TRBJ2-3|.|TRBV11-3|.
TGTGCCAGCAGCTTAGGGGCTTCGAACACAGATACGCAGTATTTT
CASSLGASNTDTQYF
>TRBJ1-6|.|TRBV13|.
TGTGCCAGCAGCTTATCAGGAAGCTCCTATAATTCACCCCTCCACTTT
CASSLSGSSYNSPLHF
>TRBJ1-5|.|TRBV9|.
TGTGCCAGCAGCGTAGGTTCGGGTCAGCCCCAGCATTTT
CASSVGSGQPQHF
>TRBJ1-3|.|TRBV5-4|.
TGTGCCAGCAGCTTGAGAACGGGGTCGGGGAACACCATATATTTT
CASSLRTGSGNTIYF
>TRBJ2-2|.|TRBV7-6|.
TGTGCCAGCAGCTTAGAGCGCACGAACACCGGGGAGCTGTTTTTT
CASSLERTNTGELFF
>TRBJ2-1|.|TRBV24-1|.
TGTGCCACCAGTGATTTTCGGTACGACAGATACAATGAGCAGTTCTTC
CATSDFRYDRYNEQFF
>TRBJ1-5|.|TRBV2|.
TGTGCCAGCAGTGTGACAGCCCAGGGGAGCAATCAGCCCCAGCATTTT
CASSVTAQGSNQPQHF
>TRBJ2-1|.|TRBV5-6|.
TGTGCCAGCGGAGTTTACAATGAGCAGTTCTTC
CASGVYNEQFF
>TRBJ2-5|.|TRBV27|TRBD2
TGTGCCAGCAGTTTTTTGGCGGGGGGCCCCGAACGCCGGCCAGAGACCCAGTACTTC
CASSFLAGGPERRPETQYF
>TRBJ2-1|.|TRBV6-5|.
TGTGCCAGCAGTTACTCGGACACCGCGGAGCAGTTCTTC
CASSYSDTAEQFF
>TRBJ2-2|.|TRBV11-2|TRBD2
TGTGCCAGCAGCGCGGGACTATACACCGGGGAGCTGTTTTTT
CASSAGLYTGELFF
>TRBJ2-1|.|TRBV7-3|.
TGTGCCAGCAGCTCCCGGGGGGCCCTATACAATGAGCAGTTCTTC
CASSSRGALYNEQFF
>TRBJ1-4|.|TRBV18|TRBD1
TGTGCCAGCTCACCAACGGACAGGGCTAATGAAAAACTGTTTTTT
CASSPTDRANEKLFF
>TRBJ2-5|.|TRBV30|.
TGTGCCTGGAGTAGCAGGGGAGAGACCCAGTACTTC
CAWSSRGETQYF
>TRBJ2-4|.|TRBV5-1|.
TGCGCCAGCAGCGGGCCCGGGACTGGTAACATTCAGTACTTC
CASSGPGTGNIQYF
>TRBJ2-7|.|TRBV5-1|TRBD1
TGCGCCAGCAGCTTAGGACAGGGGGCCCACGAGCAGTACTTC
CASSLGQGAHEQYF
>TRBJ1-4|once|TRBV3-1/TRBV3-2|.
TGTGCCAGCAGCCATATCCAGGGCCGGGAAAAACTGTTTTTT
CASSHIQGREKLFF
>TRBJ1-2|once|TRBV7-8|.
TGTGCCAGCAGCTTATTGTCCGGGGCTAACTATGGCTACACCTTC
CASSLLSGANYGYTF
>TRBJ2-1|.|TRBV13|.
TGTGCCAGCAGCGAGGTGGGTGGCCTTTTGGCTCGAAGGAATGAGCAGTTCTTC
CASSEVGGLLARRNEQFF
>TRBJ2-3|few|TRBV20-1|TRBD2
TGCAGTGCTAGTCGCCTTCAGGGAGGGGACACAGATACGCAGTATTTT
CSASRLQGGDTDTQYF
>TRBJ2-7|.|TRBV28|TRBD2
TGTGCCAGCAGTTCCCCGGGGGGGCTAAACTCCTACGAGCAGTACTTC
CASSSPGGLNSYEQYF
>TRBJ2-1|once|TRBV7-9|TRBD2
TGTGCCAGCAGCTTAGGCGGGGGTAACCGGGCGGGGGATTACAATGAGCAGTTCTTC
CASSLGGGNRAGDYNEQFF
>TRBJ1-2|.|TRBV9|.
TGTGCCAGCAGCGCGAGACGGGACAACATAAACTATGGCTACACCTTC
CASSARRDNINYGYTF
>TRBJ2-7|few|TRBV28|TRBD2
TGTGCCAGCAGTCGGGCTAGCGGGGGTTCCTACGAGCAGTACTTC
CASSRASGGSYEQYF
>TRBJ1-2|few|TRBV20-1|.
TGCAGTGCTAGTGTGGCAGAACCTAACTATGGCTACACCTTC
CSASVAEPNYGYTF
>TRBJ2-5|.|TRBV2|.
TGTGCCAGCAGCGACCGAAGGGTAGTCGGGAGAGAGACCCAGTACTTC
CASSDRRVVGRETQYF
>TRBJ2-5|.|TRBV5-5|TRBD1
TGTGCCAGCAGATCAGCCGGGACAGGGTTAGCAGGGGCCGACTTC
CASRSAGTGLAGADF
>TRBJ2-1|.|TRBV7-9|.
TGTGCCAGCAGCTTAGATGGCCCAACGTTGTCCTACAATGAGCAGTTCTTC
CASSLDGPTLSYNEQFF
>TRBJ2-1|.|TRBV7-3|TRBD2
TGTGCCAGCAGCTCAGCGGGAGATGAGCAGTTCTTC
CASSSAGDEQFF
>TRBJ2-7|.|TRBV30|.
TGTGCCTGGTCTAATCGAGAAAACTACGAGCAGTACTTC
CAWSNRENYEQYF
>TRBJ2-1|.|TRBV24-1|TRBD1
TGTGCCACCAGTGCGATAGACAGGGCTGAAAATGAGCAGTTCTTC
CATSAIDRAENEQFF
>TRBJ1-1|.|TRBV7-9|.
TGTGCCAGCAGCTTTGATAGCCCTAACACTGAAGCTTTCTTT
CASSFDSPNTEAFF
>TRBJ2-1|.|TRBV6-5|TRBD1
TGTGCCAGCAGTATGGACAGGAGCTCCTACAATGAGCAGTTCTTC
CASSMDRSSYNEQFF
>TRBJ2-7|.|TRBV7-2|.
TGTGCCAGCAGCTTAGTCGGCAGGAGGGTGGGGAAATACGAGCAGTACTTC
CASSLVGRRVGKYEQYF
>TRBJ2-3|.|TRBV12-5|.
TGTGCTAGTAGGACTGCAAACACAGATACGCAGTATTTT
CASRTANTDTQYF
>TRBJ1-2|.|TRBV27|.
TGTGCCAGCAGTTTACAGGGCTACTATGGCTACACCTTC
CASSLQGYYGYTF
>TRBJ1-1|.|TRBV6-4|TRBD1
TGTGCCAGCAGTCAGGACAGGGATACTGAAGCTTTCTTT
CASSQDRDTEAFF
>TRBJ2-7|.|TRBV19|.
TGTGCCAGTAGTATACGCCCAGGGGTCAACTACGAGCAGTACTTC
CASSIRPGVNYEQYF
>TRBJ2-5|.|TRBV19|.
TGTGCCAGTAGTAGTTCCGCACGGGAGACCCAGTACTTC
CASSSSARETQYF